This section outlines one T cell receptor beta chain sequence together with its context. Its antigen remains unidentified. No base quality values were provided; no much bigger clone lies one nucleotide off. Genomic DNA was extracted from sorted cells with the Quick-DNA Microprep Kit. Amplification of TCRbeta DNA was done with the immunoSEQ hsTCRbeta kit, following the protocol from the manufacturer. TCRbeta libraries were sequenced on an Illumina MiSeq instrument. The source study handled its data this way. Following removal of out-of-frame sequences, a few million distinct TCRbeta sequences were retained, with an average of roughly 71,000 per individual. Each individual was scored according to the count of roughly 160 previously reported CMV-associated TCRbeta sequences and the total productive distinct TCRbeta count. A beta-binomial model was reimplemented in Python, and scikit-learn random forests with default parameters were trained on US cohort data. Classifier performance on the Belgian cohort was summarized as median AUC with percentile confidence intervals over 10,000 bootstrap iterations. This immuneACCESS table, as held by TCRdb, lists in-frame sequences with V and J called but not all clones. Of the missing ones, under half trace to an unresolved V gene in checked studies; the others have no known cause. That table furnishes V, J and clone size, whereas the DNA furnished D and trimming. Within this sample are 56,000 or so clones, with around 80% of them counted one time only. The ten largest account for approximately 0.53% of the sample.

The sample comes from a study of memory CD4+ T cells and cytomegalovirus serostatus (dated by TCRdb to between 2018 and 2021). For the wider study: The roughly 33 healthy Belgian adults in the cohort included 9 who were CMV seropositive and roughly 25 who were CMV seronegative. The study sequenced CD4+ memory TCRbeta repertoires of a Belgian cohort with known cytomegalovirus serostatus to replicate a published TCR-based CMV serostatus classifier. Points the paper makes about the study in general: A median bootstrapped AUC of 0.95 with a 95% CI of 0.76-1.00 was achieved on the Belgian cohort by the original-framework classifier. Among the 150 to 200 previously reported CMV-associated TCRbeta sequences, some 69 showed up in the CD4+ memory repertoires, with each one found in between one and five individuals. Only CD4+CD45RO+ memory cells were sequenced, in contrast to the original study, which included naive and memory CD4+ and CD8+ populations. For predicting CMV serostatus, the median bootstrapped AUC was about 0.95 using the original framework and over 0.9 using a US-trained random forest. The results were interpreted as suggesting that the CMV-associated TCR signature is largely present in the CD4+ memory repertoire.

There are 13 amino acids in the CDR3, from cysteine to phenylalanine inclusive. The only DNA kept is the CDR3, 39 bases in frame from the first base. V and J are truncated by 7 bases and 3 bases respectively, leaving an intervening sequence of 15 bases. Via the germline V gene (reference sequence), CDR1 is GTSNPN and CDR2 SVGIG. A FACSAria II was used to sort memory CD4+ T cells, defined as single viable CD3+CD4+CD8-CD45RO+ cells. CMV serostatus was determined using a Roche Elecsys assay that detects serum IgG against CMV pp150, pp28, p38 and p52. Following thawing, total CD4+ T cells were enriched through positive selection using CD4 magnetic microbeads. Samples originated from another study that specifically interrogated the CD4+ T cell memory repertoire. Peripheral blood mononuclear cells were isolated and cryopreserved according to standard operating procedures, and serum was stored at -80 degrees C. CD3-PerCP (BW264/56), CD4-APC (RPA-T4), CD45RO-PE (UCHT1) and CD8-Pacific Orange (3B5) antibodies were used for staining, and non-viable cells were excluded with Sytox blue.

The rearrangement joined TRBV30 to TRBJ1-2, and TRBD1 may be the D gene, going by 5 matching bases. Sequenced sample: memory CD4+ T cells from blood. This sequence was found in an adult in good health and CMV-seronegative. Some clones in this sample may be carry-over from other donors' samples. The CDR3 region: CASRSGTDYGYTF. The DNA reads TGTGCCTCTAGGTCGGGGACCGACTATGGCTACACCTTC.